The 4 T cell receptor beta chains in this list originate from one sample, sequenced in a study of T cell changes during pregnancy in multiple sclerosis. Data came from immunoSEQ multiplex PCR; TCRdb stores just in-frame clones and leaves some out. The table includes about 69,000 clones, over 75% detected once. Specimen: CD4+ T cells from peripheral blood mononuclear cells, collected in the third trimester of pregnancy. The source is a female donor in good health, enrolled as a control in a pregnancy study.

This clone occurred once. The chain recombines TRBV30 with TRBJ1-3, with 8 bases identical to TRBD1. CDR3 size: 13 residues. Germline V gene lookup returns CDR1 GTSNPN and CDR2 SVGIG (reference sequence). V was clipped by 3 bases and J by 4 bases; unmatched bases: 2. The CDR3 sequence: CAWSNRGGNTIYF. For the CDR3, the DNA is TGTGCCTGGAGCAACAGGGGGGGAAACACCATATATTTT.

J is TRBJ1-1 and V is TRBV7-9; a weak D match, TRBD1 (5 bases). V lost 5 bases and J 2 bases, leaving 12 bases between the germline ends. CDR3 length: 14 residues. In germline, CDR1 is SEHNR, CDR2 FQNEAQ (reference sequence). In nucleotides, the CDR3 is TGTGCCAGCAGCCTCCCGGGGGAAAACACTGAAGCTTTCTTT. It encodes CASSLPGENTEAFF.

The chain is built from TRBV7-2 and TRBJ1-2, with D hard to call. The CDR3 totals 12 residues. Germline V gene lookup returns CDR1 SGHTA and CDR2 FQGNSA. V was pared by 5 bases and J by 6 bases, with 10 bases between. The CDR3 loop reads CASSQLLNGYTF. The DNA for the CDR3 is TGTGCCAGCAGCCAACTCCTCAATGGCTACACCTTC. The variable domain in full, completed from reference TRBV7-2 and TRBJ1-2, reads GAGVSQSPSNKVTEKGKDVELRCDPISGHTALYWYRQSLGQGLEFLIYFQGNSAPDKSGLPSDRFSAERTGGSVSTLTIQRTQQEDSAVYLCASSQLLNGYTFGSGTRLTVV.

The V and J genes are TRBV5-4 and TRBJ2-7, with TRBD1 as a possible D gene (6 bases). Per the germline V gene, CDR1 is SGHNT and CDR2 is YYREEE (reference sequence). V lost 3 bases and J 7 bases, leaving 20 bases between the germline ends. The CDR3 has 15 residues. The CDR3 reads CASSSALGARKEQYF. In DNA, the CDR3 is TGTGCCAGCAGCTCAGCGCTGGGGGCGCGAAAAGAGCAGTACTTC.